This T cell receptor (beta chain) was identified during a study of T cells in Graves' hyperthyroidism and ophthalmopathy. At the level of the study: Upon initial diagnosis and before any treatment, peripheral blood was collected. Study outcomes and limitations: Stable hyperthyroidism was separated from ophthalmopathy by a model based on 13 V-J features. Most clonotypes expanded in thyroid above 0.001 were likewise present in blood.

There are 15 residues in the CDR3. The V end lost 3 bases, the J end lost 1 base, and 9 bases lay between the germline ends. Looked up from germline, CDR1 is MNHEY and CDR2 is SMNVEV (reference sequence). Amplification yielded TCR beta CDR3 regions, with RNA transcripts as the source. The HTBI set primed first-round TCR CDR3 RT-PCR. TCRdb reprocessed the multiplex PCR reads via MiXCR and lists one record per CDR3 protein. The sample holds under 250,000 distinct CDR3 sequences; approximately 16% are singletons and the top ten take about 56%. Details on this clonotype: Antigen unknown.

The PBMCs were sourced from fresh peripheral blood (about 10 ml). This chain joins TRBV27 and TRBJ2-2; D assignment may be TRBD1 or TRBD2 (6 bases each). What was sequenced was blood. This TCR came from a woman between 45 and 65 years old with Graves' hyperthyroidism. The CDR3 sequence is CASSLGGQNTGELFF. The CDR3 nucleotides read TGTGCCAGCAGTTTGGGGGGACAGAACACCGGGGAGCTGTTTTTT.